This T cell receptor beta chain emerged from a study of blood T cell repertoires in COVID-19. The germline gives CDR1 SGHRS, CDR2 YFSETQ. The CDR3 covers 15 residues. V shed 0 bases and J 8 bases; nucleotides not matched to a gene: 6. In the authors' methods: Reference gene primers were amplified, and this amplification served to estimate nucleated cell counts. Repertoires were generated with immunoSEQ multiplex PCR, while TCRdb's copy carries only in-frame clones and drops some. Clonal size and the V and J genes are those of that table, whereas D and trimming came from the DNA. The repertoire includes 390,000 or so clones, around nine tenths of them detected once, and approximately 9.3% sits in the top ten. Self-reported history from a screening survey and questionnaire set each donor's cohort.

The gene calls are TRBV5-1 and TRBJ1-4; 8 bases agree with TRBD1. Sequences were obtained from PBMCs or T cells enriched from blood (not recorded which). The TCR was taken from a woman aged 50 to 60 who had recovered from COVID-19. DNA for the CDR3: TGCGCCAGCAGCTTGGCGGGACAGGATAGCGAAAAACTGTTTTTT. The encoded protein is CASSLAGQDSEKLFF. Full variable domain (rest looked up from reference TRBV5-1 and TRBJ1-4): KAGVTQTPRYLIKTRGQQVTLSCSPISGHRSVSWYQQTPGQGLQFLFEYFSETQRNKGNFPGRFSGRQFSNSRSEMNVSTLELGDSALYLCASSLAGQDSEKLFFGSGTQLSVL.